The next 6 T cell receptor beta chains were all read from a single sample in a study of OX40 agonist ivuxolimab in advanced cancers. Measured with immunoSEQ multiplex PCR; TCRdb has only the in-frame clones, and not every one. Here the sample spans tens of thousands of clones, roughly nine tenths being singletons. The source was CD4+ or CD8+ T cells sorted from blood, collected in a trial of the OX40 agonist ivuxolimab. These receptors all come from an adult with an advanced solid tumor such as melanoma, head and neck, liver or kidney cancer.

The gene calls are TRBV4-3 and TRBJ2-2, with 7 nucleotides matching TRBD1. CDR3 length: 15 amino acids. J lost 2 bases, V lost 3 bases, and 3 bases had no gene match. In germline, CDR1 is LGHNA, CDR2 YSLEER. The CDR3 protein is CASSQTGPNTGELFF. In nucleotides, the CDR3 is TGCGCCAGCAGCCAGACAGGGCCTAACACCGGGGAGCTGTTTTTT.

The rearrangement joins TRBV18 to TRBJ2-7; D is unclear. CDR3 length: 14 amino acids. V was clipped by 3 bases and J by 4 bases, with 13 bases between them. CDR1 KGHSH and CDR2 LQKENI come from the germline V gene. This CDR3 reads CASSPRANWYEQYF. In DNA, the CDR3 is TGTGCCAGCTCACCCCGGGCCAATTGGTACGAGCAGTACTTC.

J is TRBJ2-3 and V is TRBV5-4; D might be TRBD1 (5 bases). The CDR3 runs to 14 residues. Looked up from germline, CDR1 is SGHNT and CDR2 is YYREEE (reference sequence). The germline V and J ends were trimmed by 5 bases and 2 bases, with 12 bases remaining between them. CDR3 in amino acids: CASRPRVNTDTQYF. Here the CDR3 DNA reads TGTGCCAGCAGACCCAGGGTAAACACAGATACGCAGTATTTT.

V is TRBV6-6 and J is TRBJ2-7, with 10 bases fitting TRBD1. There are 15 residues in the CDR3. In germline, CDR1 is MNHNY, CDR2 SVGAGI (reference sequence). V gave up 0 bases and J gave up 9 bases; unmatched junction bases: 8. CDR3 DNA: TGTGCCAGCAGTTACTCCGACAGGGGGCTACAGGGGCAGTACTTC. This codes for CASSYSDRGLQGQYF.

The V and J genes are TRBV29-1 and TRBJ2-5; D gene ambiguous. Deletions cut 5 bases from V and 3 bases from J, with 7 bases between. CDR1 and CDR2 (germline): SQVTM, ANQGSEA. This CDR3 has 11 residues. Here the CDR3 reads CSVREKETQYF. Here the CDR3 DNA reads TGCAGCGTTAGGGAAAAAGAGACCCAGTACTTC.

In its sample, this clone was seen once. The rearrangement links TRBV28 to TRBJ2-7, with a weak D call TRBD2 (9 bases). V was trimmed by 10 bases and J by 2 bases, leaving 18 bases between them. The CDR3 is 14 residues long. CDR1 is MDHEN, CDR2 SYDVKM, per germline. The CDR3 loop reads CATQGAGGTYEQYF. CDR3 sequence (DNA): TGTGCCACCCAGGGGGCGGGAGGGACCTACGAGCAGTACTTC.